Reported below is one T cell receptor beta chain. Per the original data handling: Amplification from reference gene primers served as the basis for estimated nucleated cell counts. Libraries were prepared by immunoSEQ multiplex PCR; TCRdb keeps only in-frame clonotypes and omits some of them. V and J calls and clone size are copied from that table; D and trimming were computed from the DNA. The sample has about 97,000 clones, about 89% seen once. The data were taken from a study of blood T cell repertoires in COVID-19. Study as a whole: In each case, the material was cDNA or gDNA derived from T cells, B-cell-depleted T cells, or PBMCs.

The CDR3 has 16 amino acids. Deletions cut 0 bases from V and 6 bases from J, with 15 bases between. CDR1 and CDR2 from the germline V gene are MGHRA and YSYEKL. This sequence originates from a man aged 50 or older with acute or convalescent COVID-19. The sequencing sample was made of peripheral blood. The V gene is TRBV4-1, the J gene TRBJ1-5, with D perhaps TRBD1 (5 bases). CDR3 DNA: TGCGCCAGCAGCCAAGATCGGACACTTTTTACTCAGCCCCAGCATTTT. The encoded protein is CASSQDRTLFTQPQHF.